A selection of T cell receptor beta chains follows, all from one sample in a study of shared clonotypes between healthy human individuals. Produced via immunoSEQ multiplex PCR; TCRdb's table is partial and in-frame only. The profile shows about 95,000 clones, 65% to 70% of them singletons. The specimen sequenced was memory CD8+ T cells sorted from blood. The receptors shown here come from a man between 25 and 39 years old in good health. Each CDR3 is given with its conserved first and last residue. D genes are given only for firm matches. Clone size is stated in some rows and not others, as once, few, many or a class when expanded.

>NA|TRBD1|TRBV5-6|TRBJ1-2
TGTGCCAGCAGCTTGGGGGACAGGAGGCTTCTACCCCTCTATGGCTACACCTTC
CASSLGDRRLLPLYGYTF
>NA|NA|TRBV27|TRBJ2-1
TGTGCCAGCAGTTTAGAGGATCCGGGACTCAATGAGCAGTTCTTC
CASSLEDPGLNEQFF
>NA|NA|TRBV25-1|TRBJ2-1
TGTGCCAGCAGTGACCAAACCGGGACACTCAAGTTCTTC
CASSDQTGTLKFF
>few|TRBD1|TRBV4-3|TRBJ1-2
TGCGCCAGCAGCCAGGAGACAGGGGACTATGGCTACACCTTC
CASSQETGDYGYTF
>NA|TRBD2|TRBV4-3|TRBJ2-5
TGCGCCAGCAGCCAAGATTTTCTCGGGACTAGCGGGGCCGAGACCCAGTACTTC
CASSQDFLGTSGAETQYF
>NA|NA|TRBV19|TRBJ2-7
TGTGCCAGTAGTATTGGTTACGAGCAGTACTTC
CASSIGYEQYF
>NA|NA|TRBV4-3|TRBJ2-3
TGCGCCAGCAGCCAAGGGAAACCCTCGAGGGGGGATACGCAGTATTTT
CASSQGKPSRGDTQYF
>NA|TRBD2|TRBV4-2|TRBJ2-1
TGTGCCAGCAGCGCAACGGGACTAGCGGGTGACAATGAGCAGTTCTTC
CASSATGLAGDNEQFF
>NA|TRBD2|TRBV10-1|TRBJ2-7
TGCGCCAGCAGTGATGGACTAGCGATCTACGAGCAGTACTTC
CASSDGLAIYEQYF
>NA|NA|TRBV6-6|TRBJ2-7
TGTGCCAGCAGTTACTACAACTTGGACGAGCAGTACTTC
CASSYYNLDEQYF
>NA|NA|TRBV11-3|TRBJ2-1
TGTGCCAGCAGCTTAGAAGGCGGAAATGAGCAGTTCTTC
CASSLEGGNEQFF
>NA|NA|TRBV7-2|TRBJ2-7
TGTGCCAGCAGCTTTGCCGGAGATGTCGACGAGCAGTACTTC
CASSFAGDVDEQYF
>few|TRBD2|TRBV27|TRBJ2-7
TGTGCCAGCAGTTTACAAAATCAGGCCGGTCTAGCGGACCATTACGAGCAGTACTTC
CASSLQNQAGLADHYEQYF
>NA|TRBD1|TRBV25-1|TRBJ1-4
TGTGCCAGCAGTGCCCCCGTCGGGACAGACAATGAAAAACTGTTTTTT
CASSAPVGTDNEKLFF
>many|TRBD2|TRBV30|TRBJ2-7
TGTGCCTGGAGTGCAGGACCTAGCGGGGTCCATTCTGGCGAGCAGTACTTC
CAWSAGPSGVHSGEQYF
>NA|NA|TRBV6-6|TRBJ2-6
TGTGCCAGCAGTTACTCCCCCGGGAGTGGGGCCAACGTCCTGACTTTC
CASSYSPGSGANVLTF
>NA|TRBD1|TRBV7-8|TRBJ1-5
TGTGCCAGCAGCTTAGCGAGGACAGGGAATCAGCCCCAGCATTTT
CASSLARTGNQPQHF
>NA|TRBD2|TRBV29-1|TRBJ2-7
TGCAGCGCTGCGACTAGCGGGAGGGGGAAGCAGTACTTC
CSAATSGRGKQYF
>NA|NA|TRBV25-1|TRBJ2-7
TGTGCCAGCAGTGACAGAGTCCCCTACGAGCAGTACTTC
CASSDRVPYEQYF
>NA|TRBD1|TRBV30|TRBJ1-4
TGTGCCTGGAGTGAGACAGGGCCAGAACTGTTTTTT
CAWSETGPELFF
>NA|TRBD1|TRBV28|TRBJ1-2
TGTGCCAGCAGTTTAGATGGGACAGAGAAAAACTATGGCTACACCTTC
CASSLDGTEKNYGYTF
>NA|NA|TRBV9|TRBJ2-3
TGTGCCAGCAGCGTACACGGGGCGATTGTAGATACGCAGTATTTT
CASSVHGAIVDTQYF
>NA|NA|TRBV15|TRBJ2-7
TGTGCCACCAGCAGAGCGACAGATAATTACGAGCAGTACTTC
CATSRATDNYEQYF
>NA|NA|TRBV28|TRBJ1-1
TGTGCCAGCAGTTTCTTGTCAGGGTTAAGCGCTGAAGCTTTCTTT
CASSFLSGLSAEAFF
>NA|NA|TRBV28|TRBJ2-7
TGTGCCAGCAGTTTATCCAGCGGAGGCTACGAGCAGTACTTC
CASSLSSGGYEQYF
>few|NA|TRBV2|TRBJ2-7
TGTGCCAGCAGTGAAGCGGGAAGGGGTAACGAGCAGTACTTC
CASSEAGRGNEQYF
>few|NA|TRBV11-2|TRBJ1-5
TGTGCCAGCAGCTTAGCCGGGGGCTGGCAGCCCCAGCATTTT
CASSLAGGWQPQHF
>once|TRBD1|TRBV4-2|TRBJ2-5
TGTGCCAGCAGCCCAGGAGGTCAGGGGGCGCAGGAGACCCAGTACTTC
CASSPGGQGAQETQYF
>NA|TRBD2|TRBV7-9|TRBJ2-5
TGTGCCAGCAGCTTTCTGACCGGTAGCGGGAGCTTGGAGACCCAGTACTTC
CASSFLTGSGSLETQYF
>many|NA|TRBV5-1|TRBJ2-1
TGCGCCAGCAGCTTACAGACTGACTCAGGTGGTGAGCAGTTCTTC
CASSLQTDSGGEQFF
>NA|TRBD1|TRBV5-4|TRBJ2-2
TGTGCCAGCAGCTTACCGGGACAGGGGGCTGGCGGGGAGCTGTTTTTT
CASSLPGQGAGGELFF
>NA|NA|TRBV29-1|TRBJ1-1
TGCAGCGTTGCGGTCATGAACACTGAAGCTTTCTTT
CSVAVMNTEAFF
>NA|TRBD2|TRBV28|TRBJ2-7
TGTGCCACCGAAGGAACAGGGACTAGCGGGAGGGCCTACGAGCAGTACTTC
CATEGTGTSGRAYEQYF
>NA|NA|TRBV29-1|TRBJ2-5
TGCAGCGTTAAACCGCGGGCCCGCGATATCGGGGCCCAGTACTTC
CSVKPRARDIGAQYF
>NA|NA|TRBV7-9|TRBJ2-1
TGTGCCAGCAGCTTAGAAGGGACGTTGCAGTTCTTC
CASSLEGTLQFF
>few|TRBD2|TRBV11-1|TRBJ2-3
TGTGCCAGCAGCTCGATTATAGCGGGATCGCAGTATTTT
CASSSIIAGSQYF
>NA|NA|TRBV25-1|TRBJ2-7
TGTGCCAGCAGTGATCGACAGGCTTACGAGCAGTACTTC
CASSDRQAYEQYF
>medium-sized|NA|TRBV6-4|TRBJ2-1
TGTGCCAGCAGTGAGCAGCTACACAATGAGCAGTTCTTC
CASSEQLHNEQFF
>NA|NA|TRBV11-2|TRBJ2-7
TGTGCCAGCAGCTTAGTGGGTGGGGACTACGAGCAGTACTTC
CASSLVGGDYEQYF
>NA|TRBD2|TRBV7-9|TRBJ2-1
TGTGCCAGCAGCTTAGAAGCCATCGGACTAGCCAAATTCCGGAATGAGCAGTTCTTC
CASSLEAIGLAKFRNEQFF
>NA|TRBD2|TRBV4-3|TRBJ2-3
TGCGCCAGCAGCCAAGATTTTACTAGCGGTAGCACAGATACGCAGTATTTT
CASSQDFTSGSTDTQYF
>medium-sized|NA|TRBV9|TRBJ2-7
TGTGCCAGCAGCGTATACCCGGGAGTAAGCTACGAGCAGTACTTC
CASSVYPGVSYEQYF
>NA|NA|TRBV5-5|TRBJ2-1
TGTGCCAGCACGGAGGGGAATGAGCAGTTCTTC
CASTEGNEQFF
>many|NA|TRBV9|TRBJ2-7
TGTGCCAGCAGTGATGGACCCGCAAGTCCCTACGAGCAGTACTTC
CASSDGPASPYEQYF
>NA|NA|TRBV7-9|TRBJ2-7
TGTGCCAGCAGCTTAGGGACTTACGAGCAGTACTTC
CASSLGTYEQYF